These T cell receptor beta chains were read from a single sample in a study of Ad26.COV2.S vaccination and SARS-CoV-2 variants. TCRdb keeps only in-frame clones here, not all; method: immunoSEQ multiplex PCR. This sample has some 500,000 clones, with roughly nine tenths found just once. Sequenced material: peripheral blood, taken in a trial of Ad26.COV2.S vaccine versus placebo. All receptors come from a person between 18 and 65 years old who received the Ad26.COV2.S COVID-19 vaccine or a placebo. CDR3s include the opening cysteine and the closing phenylalanine or tryptophan. Fields, in order: D gene, V gene, J gene, clone size, CDR3 protein, CDR3 DNA. D genes are given only for firm matches. Size is stated for part of the rows, as once, few or many counts, or as a class when the clone is expanded.

NA	TRBV15	TRBJ1-3	NA	CATSRDGSSGNTIYF	TGTGCCACCAGCAGGGACGGGAGCTCTGGAAACACCATATATTTT
TRBD2	TRBV19	TRBJ2-3	NA	CASSRIAGGPPDTQYF	TGTGCCAGTAGTAGAATAGCGGGAGGGCCCCCAGATACGCAGTATTTT
TRBD2	TRBV2	TRBJ2-3	NA	CASTTASGGPELDTQYF	TGTGCCAGCACTACGGCTAGCGGGGGGCCTGAGTTAGATACGCAGTATTTT
NA	TRBV5-1	TRBJ2-5	once	CASSLGGQETQYF	TGCGCCAGCAGCTTAGGGGGCCAAGAGACCCAGTACTTC
NA	TRBV29-1	TRBJ1-4	NA	CSAFATNEKLFF	TGCAGCGCTTTCGCAACTAATGAAAAACTGTTTTTT
NA	TRBV29-1	TRBJ1-2	NA	CSVRSGGLSGYTF	TGCAGCGTTAGGTCGGGGGGGCTGAGCGGCTACACCTTC
NA	TRBV19	TRBJ1-5	NA	CASSIDLDSNQPQHF	TGTGCCAGTAGTATTGATTTGGATAGCAATCAGCCCCAGCATTTT
NA	TRBV5-1	TRBJ2-2	NA	CASSALGGGELFF	TGCGCCAGCAGCGCATTGGGTGGCGGGGAGCTGTTTTTT
NA	TRBV25-1	TRBJ1-2	NA	CASSVGAGGYTF	TGTGCCAGCAGTGTTGGGGCGGGAGGCTACACCTTC
NA	TRBV6-5	TRBJ1-2	once	CAIDDYGYTF	TGTGCCATTGACGACTATGGCTACACCTTC
TRBD2	TRBV20-1	TRBJ2-3	NA	CSAGGVHRWYF	TGCAGTGCCGGGGGGGTCCACAGGTGGTATTTT
NA	TRBV4-2	TRBJ2-1	NA	CASSRQESGGAYNEQFF	TGTGCCAGCAGCCGCCAAGAAAGTGGAGGGGCCTACAATGAGCAGTTCTTC
NA	TRBV2	TRBJ1-3	NA	CASSGSGGTGNTIYF	TGTGCCAGCAGTGGGTCAGGTGGGACTGGAAACACCATATATTTT
TRBD1	TRBV7-3	TRBJ2-1	NA	CASSPGQGREQFF	TGTGCCAGCAGCCCCGGACAGGGACGAGAGCAGTTCTTC
NA	TRBV5-1	TRBJ2-5	NA	CASSLGGWSAGETQYF	TGCGCCAGCAGCTTGGGCGGGTGGTCAGCTGGGGAGACCCAGTACTTC
NA	TRBV5-1	TRBJ1-1	NA	CASSLVPGRLDTEAFF	TGCGCCAGCAGCTTGGTTCCGGGGAGGTTGGACACTGAAGCTTTCTTT
TRBD2	TRBV19	TRBJ2-1	NA	CASSTLGSGRALNEQFF	TGTGCCAGTAGTACCCTCGGGAGCGGGAGGGCCCTGAATGAGCAGTTCTTC
NA	TRBV7-2	TRBJ1-6	NA	CAGGTANSPLHF	TGTGCTGGAGGGACTGCTAATTCACCCCTCCACTTT
NA	TRBV12-3/TRBV12-4	TRBJ2-7	few	CATDHHPYEQYF	TGTGCCACGGACCACCATCCCTACGAGCAGTACTTC
NA	TRBV5-1	TRBJ1-1	NA	CASSRGPQNTEAFF	TGCGCCAGCAGCAGGGGACCGCAGAACACTGAAGCTTTCTTT
NA	TRBV6-6	TRBJ2-3	NA	CASSYSKTVTDTQYF	TGTGCCAGCAGTTACTCGAAAACAGTCACAGATACGCAGTATTTT
NA	TRBV19	TRBJ1-2	NA	CASSIEWERGYTF	TGTGCCAGTAGTATCGAGTGGGAACGTGGCTACACCTTC
NA	TRBV7-2	TRBJ2-1	NA	CASSSPTGSTSLGQFF	TGTGCCAGCAGCTCGCCGACAGGATCCACCTCTCTGGGGCAGTTCTTC
NA	TRBV10-3	TRBJ1-5	NA	CAISASGISNQPQHF	TGTGCCATCAGTGCTTCGGGGATTAGCAATCAGCCCCAGCATTTT
NA	TRBV18	TRBJ1-2	NA	CASSPVDILYGYTF	TGTGCCAGCTCACCGGTGGACATTCTCTATGGCTACACCTTC
TRBD2	TRBV24-1	TRBJ2-1	NA	CARSLRQGLAGGNEQFF	TGTGCCAGGAGCCTTCGTCAGGGACTAGCGGGAGGCAATGAGCAGTTCTTC
TRBD2	TRBV18	TRBJ2-5	NA	CASSPGLAGTSGTQYF	TGTGCCAGCTCACCTGGGCTAGCGGGGACCTCCGGGACCCAGTACTTC
NA	TRBV7-9	TRBJ1-3	NA	CASSPTIGNTIYF	TGTGCCAGCAGCCCGACAATCGGAAACACCATATATTTT
NA	TRBV19	TRBJ2-7	NA	CASSMRGGDGSYEQYF	TGTGCCAGTAGTATGAGGGGTGGAGACGGCTCCTACGAGCAGTACTTC
NA	TRBV2	TRBJ1-2	NA	CASKGGVGYGYTF	TGTGCCAGCAAGGGTGGGGTAGGGTATGGCTACACCTTC
TRBD1	TRBV11-3	TRBJ1-1	NA	CASSNPDRALWRAFF	TGTGCCAGCAGCAACCCGGACAGGGCGCTCTGGAGGGCTTTCTTT
TRBD1	TRBV7-3	TRBJ2-7	NA	CASSLIADRGQVEQYF	TGTGCCAGCAGCTTAATCGCGGACAGGGGGCAGGTCGAGCAGTACTTC
NA	TRBV7-8	TRBJ1-2	once	CASSLASGAGYTF	TGTGCCAGCAGCTTAGCATCTGGGGCAGGCTACACCTTC
NA	TRBV3-1/TRBV3-2	TRBJ2-5	NA	CASSQAPGQRAQETQYF	TGTGCCAGCAGCCAAGCTCCCGGGCAGCGGGCTCAAGAGACCCAGTACTTC
NA	TRBV10-1	TRBJ1-3	NA	CASIRSRGNTIYF	TGCGCCAGCATTCGAAGTAGAGGAAACACCATATATTTT
NA	TRBV10-3	TRBJ1-6	NA	CAISENKGSYSPLHF	TGTGCCATCAGTGAGAACAAGGGGTCTTATTCACCCCTCCACTTT
NA	TRBV2	TRBJ1-1	NA	CASSVWVEAFF	TGTGCCAGCAGTGTCTGGGTTGAAGCTTTCTTT
NA	TRBV24-1	TRBJ2-3	NA	CATSDPRGGLRNTQYF	TGTGCCACCAGTGATCCCAGGGGTGGCCTCCGAAATACGCAGTATTTT
NA	TRBV6-5	TRBJ2-5	NA	CASSYSTGLSSTQYF	TGTGCCAGCAGTTACTCTACTGGGCTGTCATCGACCCAGTACTTC
NA	TRBV6-6	TRBJ2-3	once	CASRAHRKLSTDTQYF	TGTGCCAGCAGGGCGCACAGGAAACTTAGCACAGATACGCAGTATTTT
NA	TRBV27	TRBJ2-2	NA	CASSFGVGQSNTGELFF	TGTGCCAGCAGTTTCGGAGTTGGCCAGTCGAACACCGGGGAGCTGTTTTTT
NA	TRBV28	TRBJ1-5	NA	CASSSQTLQGLWQPQHF	TGTGCCAGCAGTTCCCAAACCCTACAGGGTTTATGGCAGCCCCAGCATTTT
NA	TRBV7-2	TRBJ2-3	once	CASRRAGTDTQYF	TGTGCCAGCAGGAGAGCAGGCACAGATACGCAGTATTTT
TRBD1	TRBV5-4	TRBJ1-3	NA	CASSLGGTARNTIYF	TGTGCCAGCAGCTTGGGGGGGACAGCTCGAAACACCATATATTTT
NA	TRBV6-5	TRBJ1-6	NA	CASSYLEHNSPLHF	TGTGCCAGCAGTTACCTAGAGCATAATTCACCCCTCCACTTT
NA	TRBV4-1	TRBJ1-1	NA	CASSSGPRTPADTEAFF	TGCGCCAGCAGTTCCGGGCCGAGAACGCCTGCGGACACTGAAGCTTTCTTT
NA	TRBV7-9	TRBJ1-1	NA	CASSWSEDTEAFF	TGTGCCAGCTCTTGGAGCGAGGACACTGAAGCTTTCTTT
TRBD2	TRBV5-4	TRBJ2-1	NA	CATHGREGSDEQFF	TGTGCCACCCACGGGCGGGAGGGCTCGGATGAGCAGTTCTTC
NA	TRBV7-8	TRBJ2-3	once	CASSLGRKDTQYF	TGTGCCAGCAGCTTAGGACGGAAGGATACGCAGTATTTT
NA	TRBV2	TRBJ1-2	NA	CASSILGGNYGYTF	TGTGCCAGCAGTATCCTCGGAGGTAACTATGGCTACACCTTC
NA	TRBV5-1	TRBJ1-4	NA	CASSAALTATNEKLFF	TGCGCCAGCAGCGCGGCTCTGACAGCCACTAATGAAAAACTGTTTTTT
NA	TRBV6-2/TRBV6-3	TRBJ2-7	once	CASSYSEQFPYEQYF	TGTGCCAGCAGTTACTCGGAACAGTTTCCTTACGAGCAGTACTTC